This is a list of T cell receptor beta chains from one sample in a study of Graves' ophthalmopathy and Graves' hyperthyroidism. MiXCR was run by TCRdb on the multiplex PCR reads, yielding one entry per CDR3 protein. The sample shows some 210,000 distinct CDR3 sequences, over 25% of them seen only once. The specimen sequenced was peripheral blood. These receptors all come from a man aged 50 to 60 with Graves' ophthalmopathy. Both conserved end residues are part of each CDR3. D genes are given only for firm matches. Clone size is stated in some rows and not others, as once, few, many or a class when expanded.

cdr3_aa: CAWRRDLGNTIYF
cdr3_nt: TGTGCCTGGAGGCGGGACCTTGGAAACACCATATATTTT
j_call: TRBJ1-3
v_call: TRBV30
clone_size: many
d_call: .

cdr3_aa: CASSGQLREQYF
cdr3_nt: TGTGCCAGCTCGGGACAGTTGAGGGAGCAGTACTTC
j_call: TRBJ2-7
v_call: TRBV7-8
clone_size: .
d_call: TRBD1

cdr3_aa: CSVTGPYEQYF
cdr3_nt: TGCAGCGTTACAGGACCCTACGAGCAGTACTTC
j_call: TRBJ2-7
v_call: TRBV29-1
clone_size: .
d_call: .

cdr3_aa: CATGQMNTEAFF
cdr3_nt: TGTGCCACGGGACAGATGAACACTGAAGCTTTCTTT
j_call: TRBJ1-1
v_call: TRBV12-3/TRBV12-4
clone_size: .
d_call: TRBD1

cdr3_aa: CASSPDMSSGNTIYF
cdr3_nt: TGTGCCAGCAGCCCGGATATGAGCTCTGGAAACACCATATATTTT
j_call: TRBJ1-3
v_call: TRBV6-5
clone_size: many
d_call: .

cdr3_aa: CASSPGQGSSYEQYF
cdr3_nt: TGTGCCAGCAGCCCGGGTCAGGGAAGCTCCTACGAGCAGTACTTC
j_call: TRBJ2-7
v_call: TRBV9
clone_size: many
d_call: .

cdr3_aa: CASSLVGGWNTEAFF
cdr3_nt: TGCGCCAGCAGCTTGGTTGGGGGCTGGAACACTGAAGCTTTCTTT
j_call: TRBJ1-1
v_call: TRBV5-1
clone_size: many
d_call: .

cdr3_aa: CASSSYTGGTVLTF
cdr3_nt: TGCGCCAGCAGCTCCTACACGGGCGGAACCGTCCTGACTTTC
j_call: TRBJ2-6
v_call: TRBV4-3
clone_size: many
d_call: .

cdr3_aa: CSVARGTDSYEQYF
cdr3_nt: TGCAGCGTTGCGCGAGGGACGGACTCCTACGAGCAGTACTTC
j_call: TRBJ2-7
v_call: TRBV29-1
clone_size: .
d_call: .

cdr3_aa: CASSVLGTETQYF
cdr3_nt: TGTGCCAGCAGTGTTTTGGGGACAGAGACCCAGTACTTC
j_call: TRBJ2-5
v_call: TRBV2
clone_size: many
d_call: .

cdr3_aa: CATSRVDNSYEQYF
cdr3_nt: TGTGCCACCAGCAGAGTTGACAACTCCTACGAGCAGTACTTC
j_call: TRBJ2-7
v_call: TRBV15
clone_size: few
d_call: .

cdr3_aa: CASSTRVRGRETQYF
cdr3_nt: TGTGCCAGCAGTACTCGGGTACGGGGTCGGGAGACCCAGTACTTC
j_call: TRBJ2-5
v_call: TRBV6-5
clone_size: many
d_call: .

cdr3_aa: CATSGTGKLTQYF
cdr3_nt: TGTGCCACCTCCGGGACAGGGAAACTGACGCAGTACTTC
j_call: TRBJ2-7
v_call: TRBV28
clone_size: .
d_call: TRBD1

cdr3_aa: CASSLVTNSYEQYF
cdr3_nt: TGTGCCAGCAGCTTAGTCACGAACTCCTACGAGCAGTACTTC
j_call: TRBJ2-7
v_call: TRBV11-2
clone_size: many
d_call: .

cdr3_aa: CASSATIGSGANVLTF
cdr3_nt: TGTGCCAGCTCAGCCACCATCGGCTCTGGGGCCAACGTCCTGACTTTC
j_call: TRBJ2-6
v_call: TRBV18
clone_size: many
d_call: .

cdr3_aa: CASRGGPQKNYGYTF
cdr3_nt: TGTGCCAGCAGAGGGGGGCCCCAGAAGAACTATGGCTACACCTTC
j_call: TRBJ1-2
v_call: TRBV6-1
clone_size: .
d_call: .

cdr3_aa: CASSRLAGAYEQYF
cdr3_nt: TGTGCCAGCAGCCGACTAGCGGGAGCGTACGAGCAGTACTTC
j_call: TRBJ2-7
v_call: TRBV11-2
clone_size: .
d_call: TRBD2

cdr3_aa: CASSPLIQRKNTGELFF
cdr3_nt: TGTGCCAGCAGTCCCCTCATACAGCGGAAGAACACCGGGGAGCTGTTTTTT
j_call: TRBJ2-2
v_call: TRBV6-2/TRBV6-3
clone_size: many
d_call: .

cdr3_aa: CSVAGHLRTGETQYF
cdr3_nt: TGCAGCGTTGCTGGACACCTGAGAACCGGAGAGACCCAGTACTTC
j_call: TRBJ2-5
v_call: TRBV29-1
clone_size: many
d_call: .

cdr3_aa: CASSLAGPNSPLHF
cdr3_nt: TGTGCCAGCAGTTTGGCAGGGCCGAACTCACCCCTCCACTTT
j_call: TRBJ1-6
v_call: TRBV28
clone_size: .
d_call: .

cdr3_aa: CASSLAGQGSQHF
cdr3_nt: TGTGCCAGCAGTTTAGCTGGACAGGGTTCCCAGCATTTT
j_call: TRBJ1-5
v_call: TRBV12-3/TRBV12-4
clone_size: many
d_call: TRBD1

cdr3_aa: CASSGGRSGETQYF
cdr3_nt: TGTGCCAGCAGTGGGGGTAGGAGCGGGGAGACCCAGTACTTC
j_call: TRBJ2-5
v_call: TRBV6-1
clone_size: .
d_call: .

cdr3_aa: CASSEGPGAVPNTGELFF
cdr3_nt: TGTGCCAGCAGTGAAGGACCAGGGGCGGTTCCCAACACCGGGGAGCTGTTTTTT
j_call: TRBJ2-2
v_call: TRBV6-1
clone_size: many
d_call: .

cdr3_aa: CASSLSGSSGNTIYF
cdr3_nt: TGTGCCAGCAGCTTATCTGGGTCTTCTGGAAACACCATATATTTT
j_call: TRBJ1-3
v_call: TRBV7-9
clone_size: .
d_call: .

cdr3_aa: CASRSDSVRNTEAFF
cdr3_nt: TGTGCCAGCAGGTCGGACAGCGTCCGAAACACTGAAGCTTTCTTT
j_call: TRBJ1-1
v_call: TRBV28
clone_size: many
d_call: .

cdr3_aa: CASSYHDGVVLCFEAFF
cdr3_nt: TGTGCCAGCAGTTACCATGATGGCGTGGTCCTTTGCTTTGAGGCTTTCTTT
j_call: TRBJ1-1
v_call: TRBV6-9
clone_size: .
d_call: .

cdr3_aa: CASSLGRQNYGYTF
cdr3_nt: TGTGCCAGCAGCTTAGGGAGACAGAACTATGGCTACACCTTC
j_call: TRBJ1-2
v_call: TRBV7-2
clone_size: .
d_call: .

cdr3_aa: CASSGRDRVNTEAFF
cdr3_nt: TGTGCCAGCAGTGGCCGGGACAGAGTAAACACTGAAGCTTTCTTT
j_call: TRBJ1-1
v_call: TRBV25-1
clone_size: many
d_call: TRBD1